This T cell receptor (beta chain) was recorded in a study of blood T cell repertoires in COVID-19. Study details: Acute-phase and convalescent COVID-19 samples originated in the United States, Italy and Spain. The cDNA or gDNA used as material had been derived from T cells, B-cell-depleted T cells, or PBMCs.

CDR3 length equals 13 residues. Germline CDR1 reads SQVTM; CDR2 reads ANQGSEA. The trim removed 4 bases at V and 6 bases at J, leaving 5 bases unmatched. Authors' methods: It was from reference gene primer amplification that nucleated cell counts were estimated. Repertoires were generated with immunoSEQ multiplex PCR, while TCRdb's copy carries only in-frame clones and drops some. The V and J calls and the clone size are those of that table, but D and trimming were determined from the DNA. The sample contains about 44,000 clones, 80% to 90% of which appear only once. Sequenced input: peripheral blood. This sequence originates from a man in his 70s with active COVID-19. V and J are TRBV29-1 and TRBJ2-2; 7 nucleotides line up with TRBD2. Here the CDR3 reads CSVGGLDSGELFF. The CDR3 DNA reads TGCAGCGTTGGCGGACTAGATTCCGGGGAGCTGTTTTTT.